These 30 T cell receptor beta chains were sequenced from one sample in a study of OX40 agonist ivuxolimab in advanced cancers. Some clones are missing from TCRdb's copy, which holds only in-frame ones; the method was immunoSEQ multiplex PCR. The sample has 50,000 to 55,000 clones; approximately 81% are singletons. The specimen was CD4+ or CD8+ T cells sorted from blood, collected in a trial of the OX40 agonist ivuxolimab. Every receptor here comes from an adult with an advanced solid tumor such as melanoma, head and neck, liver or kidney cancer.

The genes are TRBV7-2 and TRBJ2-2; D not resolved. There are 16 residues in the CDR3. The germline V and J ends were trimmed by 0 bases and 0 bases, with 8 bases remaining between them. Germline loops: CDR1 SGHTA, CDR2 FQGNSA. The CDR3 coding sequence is TGTGCCAGCAGCTTAGCCTTGCAAGCGAACACCGGGGAGCTGTTTTTT. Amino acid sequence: CASSLALQANTGELFF. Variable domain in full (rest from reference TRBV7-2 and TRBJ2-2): GAGVSQSPSNKVTEKGKDVELRCDPISGHTALYWYRQSLGQGLEFLIYFQGNSAPDKSGLPSDRFSAERTGGSVSTLTIQRTQQEDSAVYLCASSLALQANTGELFFGEGSRLTVL.

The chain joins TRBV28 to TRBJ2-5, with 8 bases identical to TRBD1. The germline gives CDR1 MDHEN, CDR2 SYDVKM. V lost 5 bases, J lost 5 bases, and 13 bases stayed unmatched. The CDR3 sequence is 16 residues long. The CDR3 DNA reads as TGTGCCAGCAGTCTGGACAGGGTTGAGGTCGCGGAGACCCAGTACTTC. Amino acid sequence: CASSLDRVEVAETQYF.

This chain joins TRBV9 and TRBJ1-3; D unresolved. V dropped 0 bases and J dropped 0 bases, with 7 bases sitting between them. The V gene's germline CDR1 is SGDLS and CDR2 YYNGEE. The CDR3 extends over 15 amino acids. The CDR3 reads CASSVGGVSGNTIYF. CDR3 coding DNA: TGTGCCAGCAGCGTAGGGGGAGTCTCTGGAAACACCATATATTTT.

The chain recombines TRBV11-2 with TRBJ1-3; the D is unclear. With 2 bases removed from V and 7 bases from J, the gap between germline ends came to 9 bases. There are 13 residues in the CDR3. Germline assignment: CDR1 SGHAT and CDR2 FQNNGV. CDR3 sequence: CASSLFGANTIYF. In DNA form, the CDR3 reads TGTGCCAGCAGCTTATTCGGCGCCAACACCATATATTTT.

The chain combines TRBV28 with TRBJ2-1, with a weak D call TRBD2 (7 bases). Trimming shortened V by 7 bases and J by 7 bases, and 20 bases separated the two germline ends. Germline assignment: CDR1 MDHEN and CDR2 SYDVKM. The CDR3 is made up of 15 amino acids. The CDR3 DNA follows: TGTGCCAGCAACATAAGGGGGAGGGGTACTAATGAGCAGTTCTTC. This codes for CASNIRGRGTNEQFF.

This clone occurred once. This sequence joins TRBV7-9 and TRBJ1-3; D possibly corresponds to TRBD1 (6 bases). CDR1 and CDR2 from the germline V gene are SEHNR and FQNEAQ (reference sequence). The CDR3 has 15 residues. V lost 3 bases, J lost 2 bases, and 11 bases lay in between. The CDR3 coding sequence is TGTGCCAGCAGCTTTCAGGCAGGGGCTGGAAACACCATATATTTT. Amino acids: CASSFQAGAGNTIYF.

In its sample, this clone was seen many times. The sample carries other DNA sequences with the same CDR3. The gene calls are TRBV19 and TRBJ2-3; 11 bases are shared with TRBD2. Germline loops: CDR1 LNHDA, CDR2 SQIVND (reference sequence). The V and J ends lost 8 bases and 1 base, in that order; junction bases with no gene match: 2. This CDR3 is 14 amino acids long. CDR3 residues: CASGTSGRTDTQYF. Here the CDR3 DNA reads TGTGCCAGTGGGACTAGCGGTCGCACAGATACGCAGTATTTT.

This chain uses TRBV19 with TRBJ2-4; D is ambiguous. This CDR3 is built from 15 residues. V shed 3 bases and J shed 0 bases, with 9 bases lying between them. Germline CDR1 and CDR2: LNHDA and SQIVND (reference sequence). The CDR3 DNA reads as TGTGCCAGTAGTATGAACAGACTAGCCAAAAACATTCAGTACTTC. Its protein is CASSMNRLAKNIQYF.

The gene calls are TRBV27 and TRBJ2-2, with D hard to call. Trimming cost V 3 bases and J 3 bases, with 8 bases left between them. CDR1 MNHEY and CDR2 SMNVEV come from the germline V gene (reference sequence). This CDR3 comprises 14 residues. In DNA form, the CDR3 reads TGTGCCAGCAGTTTCGCACTGTACACCGGGGAGCTGTTTTTT. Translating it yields CASSFALYTGELFF.

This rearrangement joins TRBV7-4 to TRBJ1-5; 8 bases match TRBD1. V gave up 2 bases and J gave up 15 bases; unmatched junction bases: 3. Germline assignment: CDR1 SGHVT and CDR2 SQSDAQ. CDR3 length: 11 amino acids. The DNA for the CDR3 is TGTGCCAGCAGCTTACCCAGGGGGCGGCATTTT. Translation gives CASSLPRGRHF.

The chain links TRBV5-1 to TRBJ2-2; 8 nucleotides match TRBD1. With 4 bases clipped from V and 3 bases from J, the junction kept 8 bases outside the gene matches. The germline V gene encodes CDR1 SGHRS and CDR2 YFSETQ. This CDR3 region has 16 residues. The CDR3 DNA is TGCGCCAGCAGCGCACAGGGACAGGCCCACACCGGGGAGCTGTTTTTT. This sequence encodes CASSAQGQAHTGELFF.

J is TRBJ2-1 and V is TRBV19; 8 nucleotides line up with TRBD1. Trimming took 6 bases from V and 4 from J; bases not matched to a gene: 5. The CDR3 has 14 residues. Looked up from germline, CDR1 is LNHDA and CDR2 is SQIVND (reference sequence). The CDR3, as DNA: TGTGCCAGTAGGGGACAGGTGGGGTACAATGAGCAGTTCTTC. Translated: CASRGQVGYNEQFF.

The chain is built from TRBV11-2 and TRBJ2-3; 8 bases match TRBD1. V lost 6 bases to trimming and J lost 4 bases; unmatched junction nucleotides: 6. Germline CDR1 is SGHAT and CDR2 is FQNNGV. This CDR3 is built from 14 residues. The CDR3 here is CASRTGVIADTQYF. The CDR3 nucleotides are TGTGCCAGCAGGACAGGGGTCATCGCAGATACGCAGTATTTT.

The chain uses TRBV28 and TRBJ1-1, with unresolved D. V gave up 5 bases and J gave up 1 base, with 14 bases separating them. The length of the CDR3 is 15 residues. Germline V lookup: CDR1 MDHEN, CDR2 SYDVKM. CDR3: CASSPSTSGNTEAFF. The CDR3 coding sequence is TGTGCCAGCAGTCCTTCGACATCAGGGAACACTGAAGCTTTCTTT.

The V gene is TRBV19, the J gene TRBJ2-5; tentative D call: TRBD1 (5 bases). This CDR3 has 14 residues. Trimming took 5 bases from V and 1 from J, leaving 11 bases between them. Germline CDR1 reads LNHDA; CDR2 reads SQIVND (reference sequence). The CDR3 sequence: CASSSVQVQETQYF. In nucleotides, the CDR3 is TGTGCCAGTAGTTCTGTACAGGTCCAAGAGACCCAGTACTTC.

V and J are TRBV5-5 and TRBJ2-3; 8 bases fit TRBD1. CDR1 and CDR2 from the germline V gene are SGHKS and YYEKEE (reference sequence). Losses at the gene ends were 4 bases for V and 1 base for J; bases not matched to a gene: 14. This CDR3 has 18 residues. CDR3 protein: CASSPRATRGRGTDTQYF. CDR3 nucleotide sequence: TGTGCCAGCAGCCCGCGGGCCACCAGGGGGCGAGGCACAGATACGCAGTATTTT.

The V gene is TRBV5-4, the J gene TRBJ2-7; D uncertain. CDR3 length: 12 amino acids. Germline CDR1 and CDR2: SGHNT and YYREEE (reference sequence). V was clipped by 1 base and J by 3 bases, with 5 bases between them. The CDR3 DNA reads TGTGCCAGCAGCTTGTACGGCTACGAGCAGTACTTC. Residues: CASSLYGYEQYF. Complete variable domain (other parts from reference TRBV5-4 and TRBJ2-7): ETGVTQSPTHLIKTRGQQVTLRCSSQSGHNTVSWYQQALGQGPQFIFQYYREEENGRGNFPPRFSGLQFPNYSSELNVNALELDDSALYLCASSLYGYEQYFGPGTRLTVT.

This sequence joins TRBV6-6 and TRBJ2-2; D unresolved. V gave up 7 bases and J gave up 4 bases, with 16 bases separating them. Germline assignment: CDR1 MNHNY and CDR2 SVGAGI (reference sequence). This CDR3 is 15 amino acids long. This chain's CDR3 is CASTPTVSPTGELFF. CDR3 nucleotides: TGTGCCAGCACACCTACGGTGTCCCCCACCGGGGAGCTGTTTTTT.

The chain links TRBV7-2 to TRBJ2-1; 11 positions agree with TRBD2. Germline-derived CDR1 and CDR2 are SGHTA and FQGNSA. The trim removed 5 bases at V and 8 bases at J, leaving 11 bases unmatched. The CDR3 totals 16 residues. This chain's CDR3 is CASSVGGLAVTDEQFF. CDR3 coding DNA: TGTGCCAGCAGCGTAGGGGGACTAGCGGTGACCGATGAGCAGTTCTTC.

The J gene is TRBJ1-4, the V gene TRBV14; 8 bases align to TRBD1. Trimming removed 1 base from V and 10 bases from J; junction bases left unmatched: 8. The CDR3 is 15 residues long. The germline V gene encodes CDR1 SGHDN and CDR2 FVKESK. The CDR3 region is CASSQVHRGAGKLFF. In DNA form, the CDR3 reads TGTGCCAGCAGCCAAGTTCACAGGGGGGCTGGAAAACTGTTTTTT.

CDR3 amino acids: CASSLPDRGNEQFF. The CDR3 nucleotides are TGTGCCAGCTCACTTCCGGACAGGGGCAATGAGCAGTTCTTC. The chain uses TRBV18 and TRBJ2-1; 9 bases are a match to TRBD1. This CDR3 region has 14 residues. V was pared by 4 bases and J by 6 bases, with 4 bases of the junction left unmatched. CDR1 and CDR2 from the germline V gene are KGHSH and LQKENI.

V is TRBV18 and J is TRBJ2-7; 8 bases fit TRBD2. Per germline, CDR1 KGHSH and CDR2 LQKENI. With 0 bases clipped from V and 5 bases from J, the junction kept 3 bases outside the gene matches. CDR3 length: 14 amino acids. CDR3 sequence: CASSPPAGADEQYF. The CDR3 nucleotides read TGTGCCAGCTCACCACCAGCGGGAGCCGACGAGCAGTACTTC. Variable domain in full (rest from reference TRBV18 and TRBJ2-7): NAGVMQNPRHLVRRRGQEARLRCSPMKGHSHVYWYRQLPEEGLKFMVYLQKENIIDESGMPKERFSAEFPKEGPSILRIQQVVRGDSAAYFCASSPPAGADEQYFGPGTRLTVT.

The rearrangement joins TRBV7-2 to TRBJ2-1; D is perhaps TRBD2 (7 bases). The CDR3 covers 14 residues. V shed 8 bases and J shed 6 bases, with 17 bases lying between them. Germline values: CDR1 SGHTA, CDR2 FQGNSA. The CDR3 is CASLMMGGRNEQFF. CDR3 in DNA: TGTGCCAGCTTGATGATGGGGGGGCGCAATGAGCAGTTCTTC.

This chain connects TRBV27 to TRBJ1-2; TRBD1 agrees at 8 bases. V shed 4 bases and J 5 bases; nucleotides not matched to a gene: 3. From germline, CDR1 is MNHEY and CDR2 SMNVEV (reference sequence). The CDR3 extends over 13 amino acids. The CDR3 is CASSSRQGYGYTF. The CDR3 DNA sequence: TGTGCCAGCAGTTCCAGACAGGGGTATGGCTACACCTTC.

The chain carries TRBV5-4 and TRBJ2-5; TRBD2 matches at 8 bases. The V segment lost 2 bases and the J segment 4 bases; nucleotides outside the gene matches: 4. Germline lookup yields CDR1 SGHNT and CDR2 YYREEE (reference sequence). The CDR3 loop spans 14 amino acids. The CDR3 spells CASSFPSGSETQYF. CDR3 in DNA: TGTGCCAGCAGCTTCCCTAGCGGGTCAGAGACCCAGTACTTC.

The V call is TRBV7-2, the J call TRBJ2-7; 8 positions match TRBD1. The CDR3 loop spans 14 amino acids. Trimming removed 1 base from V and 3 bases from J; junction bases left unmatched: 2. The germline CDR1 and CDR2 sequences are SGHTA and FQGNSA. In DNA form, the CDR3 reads TGTGCCAGCAGCTTAGGGACAGGGAACTACGAGCAGTACTTC. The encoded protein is CASSLGTGNYEQYF.

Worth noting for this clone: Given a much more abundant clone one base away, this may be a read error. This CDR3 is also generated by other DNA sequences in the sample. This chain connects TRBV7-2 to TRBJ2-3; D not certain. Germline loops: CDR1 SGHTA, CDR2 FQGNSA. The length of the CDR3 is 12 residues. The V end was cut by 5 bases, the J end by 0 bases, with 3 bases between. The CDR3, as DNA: TGTGCCAGCAGCCTCAGCACAGATACGCAGTATTTT. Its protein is CASSLSTDTQYF.

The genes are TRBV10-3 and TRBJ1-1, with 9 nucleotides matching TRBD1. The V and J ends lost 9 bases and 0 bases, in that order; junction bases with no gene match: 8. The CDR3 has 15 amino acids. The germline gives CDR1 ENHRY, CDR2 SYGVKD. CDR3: CAIRLDRGMNTEAFF. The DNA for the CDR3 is TGTGCCATAAGACTTGACAGGGGGATGAACACTGAAGCTTTCTTT.

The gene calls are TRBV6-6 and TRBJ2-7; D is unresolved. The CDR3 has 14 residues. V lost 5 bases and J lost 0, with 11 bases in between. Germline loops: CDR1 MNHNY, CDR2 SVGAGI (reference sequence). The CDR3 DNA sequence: TGTGCCAGCAGTCCACAATTCCGCTCCTACGAGCAGTACTTC. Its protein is CASSPQFRSYEQYF.

The CDR3 spells CASRWAGGTLETQYF. CDR3 in DNA: TGTGCCAGCAGATGGGCGGGAGGTACGTTGGAGACCCAGTACTTC. V is TRBV6-1 and J is TRBJ2-5, with 8 bases fitting TRBD2. The CDR3 length is 15 residues. Trimming cost V 6 bases and J 5 bases; bases outside gene matches: 11. From germline, CDR1 is MNHNS and CDR2 SASEGT.